Listed below are T cell receptor beta chains from one sample, sequenced in a study of blood T cell repertoires in COVID-19. Only in-frame clones appear in the TCRdb table, and some are missing; sequencing was by immunoSEQ multiplex PCR. The sample consists of some 170,000 clones, around 80% of them appearing once. Sequencing used PBMCs or T cells enriched from blood (not recorded which). Receptor source: a woman aged 50 to 60 who had recovered from COVID-19. The CDR3 runs from the conserved cysteine through the conserved F or W. D genes are given only for firm matches. Not all rows give a size; the values are once, few, many and, for expanded clones, a class.

J gene | D gene | clone size | V gene | CDR3 length | CDR3 DNA | CDR3 protein
TRBJ1-1 | . | . | TRBV18 | 13 | TGTGCCAGCTCACCACCGTCGGGCACTGAAGCTTTCTTT | CASSPPSGTEAFF
TRBJ2-3 | . | . | TRBV7-9 | 15 | TGTGCCAGCACTAAGACTGCAATAAGCACAGATACGCAGTATTTT | CASTKTAISTDTQYF
TRBJ1-2 | TRBD1 | . | TRBV10-2 | 13 | TGCGCCAGCAGTACAGGGGGAGACTATGGCTACACCTTC | CASSTGGDYGYTF
TRBJ1-1 | TRBD1 | . | TRBV19 | 14 | TGTGCCAGTAGTATACCCACACAGGGGACTGAAGCTTTCTTT | CASSIPTQGTEAFF
TRBJ1-4 | TRBD1 | . | TRBV5-1 | 16 | TGCGCCAGCAGCTTGTCCGGACAGGGACAAAATGAAAAACTGTTTTTT | CASSLSGQGQNEKLFF
TRBJ2-7 | . | . | TRBV29-1 | 13 | TGCAGCGTTGACGGGGAAGACTCCTACGAGCAGTACTTC | CSVDGEDSYEQYF
TRBJ2-3 | . | . | TRBV4-1 | 15 | TGCGCCAGCAGCCAAGGACCAAAAGGAGCAGATACGCAGTATTTT | CASSQGPKGADTQYF
TRBJ1-1 | . | . | TRBV18 | 15 | TGTGCCAGCTCGCCACGCGAGACAGGTAACACTGAAGCTTTCTTT | CASSPRETGNTEAFF
TRBJ2-3 | TRBD2 | few | TRBV9 | 16 | TGTGCCAGCAGCGTAGGGGGCGGGAGTGGCACAGATACGCAGTATTTT | CASSVGGGSGTDTQYF
TRBJ2-5 | TRBD1 | few | TRBV4-1 | 15 | TGCGCCAGCAGCCAGTCACAGGGGGCCGGAGAGACCCAGTACTTC | CASSQSQGAGETQYF
TRBJ1-2 | . | once | TRBV29-1 | 12 | TGCAGCGCCTTGGGGCAGTGGGGAGGCTACACCTTC | CSALGQWGGYTF
TRBJ2-7 | TRBD2 | . | TRBV4-2 | 14 | TGTGCCAGCAGCCCCCTAGCGGGAGGTAAAGAGCAGTACTTC | CASSPLAGGKEQYF
TRBJ2-3 | TRBD2 | . | TRBV10-1 | 17 | TGCGCCAGCAGTGAGTCTCTGGGTAGCGGGTTTTCCCATACGCAGTATTTT | CASSESLGSGFSHTQYF
TRBJ2-5 | . | once | TRBV3-1/TRBV3-2 | 12 | TGTGCCAGCAGAACCGAGGGAGAGACCCAGTACTTC | CASRTEGETQYF
TRBJ2-7 | . | . | TRBV3-1/TRBV3-2 | 12 | TGTGCCAGCAGCCAAGATGAGAAGAAGCAGTACTTC | CASSQDEKKQYF
TRBJ2-4 | TRBD1 | . | TRBV7-2 | 18 | TGTGCCAGCACCACCAGAGAGACAGGGCCTCTAGCCAAAAACATTCAGTACTTC | CASTTRETGPLAKNIQYF
TRBJ1-1 | . | . | TRBV6-1 | 12 | TGTGCCAGCAGAACGGGGAACACTGAAGCTTTCTTT | CASRTGNTEAFF
TRBJ1-2 | TRBD1 | . | TRBV7-3 | 15 | TGTGCCAGCAGCTTAAACCCGGGACAGCGTTATGGCTACACCTTC | CASSLNPGQRYGYTF
TRBJ2-3 | TRBD1 | . | TRBV6-1 | 17 | TGTGCCAGCAGTGAATGGACAGGGGGCGCGAGGACAGATACGCAGTATTTT | CASSEWTGGARTDTQYF
TRBJ1-4 | TRBD1 | . | TRBV2 | 17 | TGTGCCAGCAGCCCCCACCCCCTATCAGACAGGGAGGAAAAACTGTTTTTT | CASSPHPLSDREEKLFF
TRBJ2-2 | . | . | TRBV19 | 14 | TGTGCCAGTAGTTCCGACAGGAACACCGGGGAGCTGTTTTTT | CASSSDRNTGELFF
TRBJ1-4 | . | . | TRBV2 | 14 | TGTGCCAGCAGGAGGGGGTCGACTAATGAAAAACTGTTTTTT | CASRRGSTNEKLFF
TRBJ2-3 | TRBD2 | . | TRBV28 | 16 | TGTGCCAGCAGTTATTCTAGCGGAACTAGCACAGATACGCAGTATTTT | CASSYSSGTSTDTQYF
TRBJ1-6 | TRBD1 | few | TRBV7-9 | 15 | TGTGCCAGCAGCTTAGCGGGACAGGGAAATTCACCCCTCCACTTT | CASSLAGQGNSPLHF
TRBJ2-7 | TRBD1 | . | TRBV6-5 | 15 | TGTGCCAGCACGACGGGACAGCTGAACTCCTACGAGCAGTACTTC | CASTTGQLNSYEQYF
TRBJ2-7 | . | . | TRBV5-1 | 16 | TGCGCCAGCAGCCTAATTAGACAGAGGAGCTCCTACGAGCAGTACTTC | CASSLIRQRSSYEQYF